In this sample, the clone carrying this T cell receptor (beta chain) is hyperexpanded. Antigen: not known. These data are taken from a study of T cell responses to AZD1222 COVID-19 vaccine. The overall study: Second doses that came at about 4 or about 12 weeks were put together. Regarding the study as a whole: Repertoire sampling occurred only after the peak T cell response. Most donors were white British and more were female, and clonal diversity was possibly underestimated. Of the AZD1222 recipients, only 5 or 6 were seropositive at baseline.

Only in-frame clones appear in the TCRdb table, and some are missing; sequencing was by immunoSEQ multiplex PCR. The profile shows around 92,000 clones, roughly nine tenths of them singletons. V dropped 9 bases and J dropped 3; count of bases not matched to a gene: 8. The CDR3 has 16 residues. Germline V CDR1 and CDR2: WNHNN, SYGVQD (reference sequence). V is TRBV10-1 and J is TRBJ1-6; 10 bases fit TRBD1. This specimen consisted of peripheral blood, obtained on day 0 of AZD1222 vaccination. This sequence originates from an adult in good health. Written as DNA, the CDR3 is TGCGCCAGGAACCGGGGACAGGGGATCTATAATTCACCCCTCCACTTT. It specifies CARNRGQGIYNSPLHF.